One T cell receptor (beta chain) is described in this entry. The sample belongs to a study of CD8 T cells in Susac syndrome. The germline V gene has CDR1 SGHVS and CDR2 FQNEAQ. CDR3 size: 14 residues. The V and J ends lost 6 bases and 3 bases respectively, with 13 bases between them. A quantity of about 0.45 to 1 ug RNA underwent reverse transcription using random hexamers. One entry per CDR3 protein results from TCRdb running MiXCR on the immunoSEQ multiplex PCR reads. Of approximately 80,000 distinct CDR3 sequences in the sample, around 94% are singletons; the top ten hold more than 0.4%. The authors negatively isolated CD8+ and CD4+ T cells and FACS-enriched TEMRA cells.

The gene calls are TRBV7-8 and TRBJ2-3; perhaps D is TRBD1 or TRBD2 (7 bases each). Sequencing used CD8+ T cells from PBMCs. The sequence derives from a human donor with Susac syndrome. CDR3 coding DNA: TGTGCCAGCAGTTTCAGGGGGGGAACAGATACGCAGTATTTT. As protein: CASSFRGGTDTQYF.